The subject of this entry is one TCR beta chain. What it recognizes is unknown. TCRdb's copy holds only in-frame clones and misses some; the assay was immunoSEQ multiplex PCR. Of approximately 50,000 clones in the sample, 78% were seen once. The data were taken from a study of PD-1 blockade in mismatch repair-deficient tumors. Study outcomes and limitations: Tumor-resident clones, often undetectable pretreatment in blood, expanded then contracted after pembrolizumab.

Mismatch repair deficiency was confirmed in all patients, by PCR or immunohistochemistry. TCR sequencing covered a few patients who responded to pembrolizumab. Germline assignment: CDR1 PRHDT and CDR2 FYEKMQ (reference sequence). The CDR3 spans 14 residues. V dropped 5 bases and J dropped 7; count of bases not matched to a gene: 10. V and J are TRBV13 and TRBJ2-7, with 8 positions matching TRBD1. Specimen: peripheral blood, collected 4 weeks after starting pembrolizumab. This TCR was sampled from an adult with mismatch repair-deficient cancer. In DNA, the CDR3 is TGTGCCAGCAGCCCCAGGGACAGGATTTGGGAGCAGTACTTC. As protein: CASSPRDRIWEQYF.